These 12 T cell receptor beta chains came from one sample sequenced in a study of cytomegalovirus exposure and HLA in healthy donors. Clones were sequenced by immunoSEQ multiplex PCR, and TCRdb holds only the in-frame ones, with some missing. The sample holds about 50,000 clones, about 88% seen once. The source material was PBMCs. All receptors derive from a woman aged 30 to 39 in good health and CMV-seronegative.

The chain recombines TRBV5-4 with TRBJ2-1; D is possibly TRBD2 (6 bases). Trimming removed 2 bases from V and 3 bases from J, with 12 bases in between. The CDR3 is made up of 15 amino acids. Germline lookup yields CDR1 SGHNT and CDR2 YYREEE (reference sequence). This CDR3 is CASSFRGLDYNEQFF. The CDR3 nucleotides are TGTGCCAGCAGCTTTCGGGGACTGGACTACAATGAGCAGTTCTTC.

The chain carries TRBV6-5 and TRBJ1-4; D might be TRBD1 (5 bases). The CDR3 runs 12 residues. In germline, CDR1 is MNHEY, CDR2 SVGAGI. CDR3: CPRGRENEKLFF. CDR3 sequence (DNA): TGTCCCCGCGGCAGGGAAAATGAAAAACTGTTTTTT.

This chain uses TRBV2 with TRBJ1-2; D is unclear. The germline V and J ends were trimmed by 8 bases and 0 bases, with 10 bases remaining between them. Germline V gene data show CDR1 as SNHLY and CDR2 as FYNNEI. CDR3 size: 13 residues. In nucleotides, the CDR3 is TGTGCCAGCCCGGGTTTAACTAACTATGGCTACACCTTC. Its protein is CASPGLTNYGYTF.

This clone has only one observation. The genes are TRBV28 and TRBJ2-4; 8 nucleotides line up with TRBD2. CDR1 and CDR2 from the germline V gene are MDHEN and SYDVKM. This CDR3 region has 19 residues. The J segment lost 1 base and the V segment lost 3 bases, leaving 14 bases of the junction unmatched. CDR3 sequence (DNA): TGTGCCAGCAGTTTGCCCCTGCGAGCGGGAGAAGCGGCCAAAAACATTCAGTACTTC. It yields the protein CASSLPLRAGEAAKNIQYF.

A few counts support this clone. J is TRBJ2-1 and V is TRBV2, with a tentative D call TRBD1 (6 bases). The germline V and J ends were trimmed by 3 bases and 5 bases, with 11 bases remaining between them. CDR3 length: 14 residues. The germline V gene has CDR1 SNHLY and CDR2 FYNNEI. Here the CDR3 reads CASSDGQGNNEQFF. In DNA, the CDR3 is TGTGCCAGCAGTGACGGGCAGGGGAACAATGAGCAGTTCTTC. The complete variable domain, with remaining parts taken from reference TRBV2 and TRBJ2-1, reads EPEVTQTPSHQVTQMGQEVILRCVPISNHLYFYWYRQILGQKVEFLVSFYNNEISEKSEIFDDQFSVERPDGSNFTLKIRSTKLEDSAMYFCASSDGQGNNEQFFGPGTRLTVL.

The chain has TRBV4-3 and TRBJ2-7; possibly TRBD2 for D (6 bases). The CDR3 extends over 15 amino acids. Trimming stripped 7 bases from V and 5 bases from J, with 21 bases between. Germline CDR1 and CDR2: LGHNA and YSLEER. CDR3 sequence: CASNPMSGRGNEQYF. Here the CDR3 DNA reads TGCGCCAGCAACCCAATGTCCGGGAGAGGGAACGAGCAGTACTTC.

V usage is TRBV7-2 and J usage is TRBJ2-1; weak D call: TRBD2 (5 bases). This CDR3 has 13 residues. Trimming shortened V by 5 bases and J by 4 bases, and 9 bases separated the two germline ends. Germline lookup yields CDR1 SGHTA and CDR2 FQGNSA. CDR3 sequence: CASSLDYYNEQFF. The CDR3 DNA follows: TGTGCCAGCAGCCTAGACTATTACAATGAGCAGTTCTTC.

J is TRBJ1-2 and V is TRBV9, with a possible D match to TRBD1 (6 bases). V was shortened by 4 bases and J by 5 bases, with 15 bases between the two germline ends. Germline V gives CDR1 SGDLS, CDR2 YYNGEE. The CDR3 covers 14 residues. CDR3 nucleotide sequence: TGTGCCAGCAGCCCCGAGGCAGGGGTATATGGCTACACCTTC. Its protein product is CASSPEAGVYGYTF.

The rearrangement links TRBV30 to TRBJ2-7; weak D call: TRBD2 (6 bases). V was shortened by 2 bases and J by 8 bases, with 19 bases between the two germline ends. The CDR3 has 14 residues. The V gene's germline CDR1 is GTSNPN and CDR2 SVGIG (reference sequence). The CDR3 DNA follows: TGTGCCTGGAGTCCCCGGGAGACGGCGGGGAAGCAGTACTTC. Translated, it gives CAWSPRETAGKQYF. The whole variable domain, remainder taken from reference TRBV30 and TRBJ2-7, is SQTIHQWPATLVQPVGSPLSLECTVEGTSNPNLYWYRQAAGRGLQLLFYSVGIGQISSEVPQNLSASRPQDRQFILSSKKLLLSDSGFYLCAWSPRETAGKQYFGPGTRLTVT.

The CDR3: CASSLTGSSGNTIYF. The CDR3 DNA reads TGCGCCAGCAGCTTGACAGGGAGCTCTGGAAACACCATATATTTT. The V call is TRBV5-1, the J call TRBJ1-3, with D perhaps matching TRBD1 (6 bases). The germline CDR1 and CDR2 sequences are SGHRS and YFSETQ. The CDR3 spans 15 residues. Trimming pared 1 base from V and 0 bases from J, leaving 8 bases between.

The chain is built from TRBV5-1 and TRBJ1-1, with 8 bases aligning to TRBD1. V was clipped by 4 bases and J by 3 bases; unmatched bases: 11. Per the germline V gene, CDR1 is SGHRS and CDR2 is YFSETQ. The CDR3 consists of 16 residues. The CDR3 nucleotides read TGCGCCAGCAGCCTACTTTGGACAGGGAGCGACACTGAAGCTTTCTTT. Its translation is CASSLLWTGSDTEAFF.

The chain carries TRBV28 and TRBJ1-5, with D possibly being TRBD1 (6 bases). V gave up 6 bases and J gave up 7 bases, with 16 bases separating them. The CDR3 spans 14 residues. Germline V lookup: CDR1 MDHEN, CDR2 SYDVKM. CDR3 DNA sequence: TGTGCCAGCAGATTACAGGGCATGTGGCAGCCCCAGCATTTT. Translated: CASRLQGMWQPQHF.